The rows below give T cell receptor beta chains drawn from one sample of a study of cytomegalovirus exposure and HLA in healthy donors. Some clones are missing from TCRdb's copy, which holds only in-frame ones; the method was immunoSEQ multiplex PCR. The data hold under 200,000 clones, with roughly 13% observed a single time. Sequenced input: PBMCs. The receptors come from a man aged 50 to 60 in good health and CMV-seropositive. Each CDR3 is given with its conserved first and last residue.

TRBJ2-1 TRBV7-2 CASSLGQGGEQFF
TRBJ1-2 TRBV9 CASSVDSNYGYTF
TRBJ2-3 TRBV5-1 CASSPSTDTQYF
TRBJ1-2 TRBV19 CASRPDSGRSYGYTF
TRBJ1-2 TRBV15 CATSSSGTGVKDYGYTF
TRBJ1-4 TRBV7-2 CASSRNYQEKLFF
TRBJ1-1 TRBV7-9 CASSLDRGQGGTEAFF
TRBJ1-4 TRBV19 CASSISVHEKLFF
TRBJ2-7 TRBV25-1 CASSPPGQGYEQYF
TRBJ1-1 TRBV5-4 CASSGNRGSITEAFF
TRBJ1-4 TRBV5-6 CASSYQSTNEKLFF
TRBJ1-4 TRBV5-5 CASSLYPPGGNEKLFF
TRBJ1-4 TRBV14 CASSQDLQGAGEKLFF
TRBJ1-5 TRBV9 CASSPTDRGTQPQHF
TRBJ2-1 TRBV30 CAWSVASGLYEQFF
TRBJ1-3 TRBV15 CATSRDRDTGSGNTIYF
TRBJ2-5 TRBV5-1 CASSLEGSGGQETQYF
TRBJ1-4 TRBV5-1 CASSFAGFSATNEKLFF
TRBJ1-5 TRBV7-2 CASSLERSQPQHF
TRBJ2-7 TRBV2 CASRTGGSYEQYF
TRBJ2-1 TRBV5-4 CASSLVAGPNNEQFF
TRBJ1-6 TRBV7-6 CASSLSGGDSPLHF
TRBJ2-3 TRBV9 CASSVVVGGADTQYF
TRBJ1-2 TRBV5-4 CASRSTGRDGYTF
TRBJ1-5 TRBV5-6 CASSLAGGGQPQHF
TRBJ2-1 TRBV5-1 CASSYRQGAYNEQFF
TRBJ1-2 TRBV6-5 CANTPRGARYHGYTF
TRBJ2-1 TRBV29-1 CSVQRGTSYNEQFF
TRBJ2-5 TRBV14 CASSQPIGTGLQETQYF
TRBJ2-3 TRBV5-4 CASSSGTPPSDTQYF
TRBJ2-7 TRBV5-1 CASSLTGQYF
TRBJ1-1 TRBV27 CASSLLGRDSTEAFF
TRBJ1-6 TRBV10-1 CASSDGVSPLHF